This T cell receptor beta chain emerged from a study of T-cell memory formation after mild COVID-19. Only a few counts were recorded for this clonotype. With 7 bases clipped from V and 5 bases from J, the junction kept 5 bases outside the gene matches. This CDR3 is built from 13 residues. Germline V gives CDR1 LNHDA, CDR2 SQIVND (reference sequence). One entry per CDR3 protein results from TCRdb running MiXCR on the 5' RACE reads. The data contain about 430,000 distinct CDR3 sequences, about 20% of them seen just once; the ten biggest clones take up roughly 21%. Sample: PBMCs or a T cell subset sorted from them (not recorded which). This clonotype was sampled from a man in his late teens or twenties who had mild COVID-19 (a few samples of this study predate the infection). Cell type and time point are not known. The J gene is TRBJ2-4, the V gene TRBV19; 7 bases align to TRBD1. As DNA, the CDR3 is TGTGCCAGTACCCGAGGGGGCGAAAACATTCAGTACTTC. As protein: CASTRGGENIQYF.